The rows below give T cell receptor beta chains drawn from one sample of a study of CD8 T cells in ankylosing spondylitis. MiXCR was run by TCRdb on the 5' RACE reads, yielding one entry per CDR3 protein. The sample lists some 37,000 distinct CDR3 sequences; 13% were seen once. The source material was synovial fluid, either unsorted or a sorted T cell fraction (not recorded which). The source of these receptors is a male donor with ankylosing spondylitis. Both conserved end residues are part of each CDR3. Fields, in order: CDR3 DNA, CDR3 protein, D gene, J gene, clone size, V gene. The D gene is left open where the match is weak. Clone size is given for some rows only: seen once, a few or many times, or a class if the clone is expanded.

CDR3 DNA: TGCGCCAGCAGCCCATCGATGAACACTGAAGCTTTCTTT; CDR3 protein: CASSPSMNTEAFF; D gene: .; J gene: TRBJ1-1; clone size: few; V gene: TRBV4-3
CDR3 DNA: TGTGCCAGCAGTCACAGAGGAACCGGGGAGCTGTTTTTT; CDR3 protein: CASSHRGTGELFF; D gene: .; J gene: TRBJ2-2; clone size: many; V gene: TRBV28
CDR3 DNA: TGTGCCAGCAGCTTCGGACAGCAGAATGAGCAGTTCTTC; CDR3 protein: CASSFGQQNEQFF; D gene: .; J gene: TRBJ2-1; clone size: few; V gene: TRBV7-9
CDR3 DNA: TGTGCCAGCAGCCCAAGTTCGGATTTCCCCTACGAGCAGTACTTC; CDR3 protein: CASSPSSDFPYEQYF; D gene: .; J gene: TRBJ2-7; clone size: many; V gene: TRBV3-1
CDR3 DNA: TGCAGTGCTAGAGATCGGGAGCACACCGGGGAGCTGTTTTTT; CDR3 protein: CSARDREHTGELFF; D gene: .; J gene: TRBJ2-2; clone size: .; V gene: TRBV20-1
CDR3 DNA: TGTGCTTATTGTCTAGTGATCTACGAGCAGTACTTC; CDR3 protein: CAYCLVIYEQYF; D gene: .; J gene: TRBJ2-7; clone size: .; V gene: TRBV30
CDR3 DNA: TGTGCCAGCAGCCCGACAGTTTATGGCTACACCTTC; CDR3 protein: CASSPTVYGYTF; D gene: .; J gene: TRBJ1-2; clone size: many; V gene: TRBV11-2
CDR3 DNA: TGTGCCAGCAGCCCCCTAGCGGGGGGGGTGAACACCGGGGAGCTGTTTTTT; CDR3 protein: CASSPLAGGVNTGELFF; D gene: TRBD2; J gene: TRBJ2-2; clone size: .; V gene: TRBV6-1
CDR3 DNA: TGCGCCAGCAGCTTTTCGTGGACAGCCTATGGCTACACCTTC; CDR3 protein: CASSFSWTAYGYTF; D gene: .; J gene: TRBJ1-2; clone size: .; V gene: TRBV5-1
CDR3 DNA: TGTGCCAGCAGCCAAGATCCTAGCGGCACAGATACGCAGTATTTT; CDR3 protein: CASSQDPSGTDTQYF; D gene: .; J gene: TRBJ2-3; clone size: many; V gene: TRBV4-2
CDR3 DNA: TGCGCCAGCAGTCTAGTGGGCACCGGGGAGCTGTTTTTT; CDR3 protein: CASSLVGTGELFF; D gene: .; J gene: TRBJ2-2; clone size: many; V gene: TRBV4-3
CDR3 DNA: TGTGCCAGCAGCTCTACAGGGGGCTACGAGCAGTACTTC; CDR3 protein: CASSSTGGYEQYF; D gene: TRBD1; J gene: TRBJ2-7; clone size: many; V gene: TRBV5-4
CDR3 DNA: TGTGCCTTCAGTTTAGTATGGTCGGGACGGCTAATTGAGCCCCAGCATTTT; CDR3 protein: CAFSLVWSGRLIEPQHF; D gene: .; J gene: TRBJ1-5; clone size: .; V gene: TRBV12-3/TRBV12-4
CDR3 DNA: TGTGCCATCAGTGAGCCCGGCAGGGTAGCCTACGAGCAGTACTTC; CDR3 protein: CAISEPGRVAYEQYF; D gene: .; J gene: TRBJ2-7; clone size: medium-sized; V gene: TRBV10-3
CDR3 DNA: TGTGCCAGCAGCCAAGTTGAGGGGGCCGTGAACACTGAAGCTTTCTTT; CDR3 protein: CASSQVEGAVNTEAFF; D gene: TRBD1; J gene: TRBJ1-1; clone size: many; V gene: TRBV4-2
CDR3 DNA: TGTGCCAGCAACGGGGGTTGGAATCAGCCCCAGCATTTT; CDR3 protein: CASNGGWNQPQHF; D gene: .; J gene: TRBJ1-5; clone size: .; V gene: TRBV2
CDR3 DNA: TGTGCCAGCAGCGGCCGGGACAGGGGGTACAATGAGCAGTTCTTC; CDR3 protein: CASSGRDRGYNEQFF; D gene: TRBD1; J gene: TRBJ2-1; clone size: .; V gene: TRBV7-6
CDR3 DNA: TGCAGTGCTCCTCGGCCCGGGACAGGGAACACTGAAGCTTTCTTT; CDR3 protein: CSAPRPGTGNTEAFF; D gene: TRBD1; J gene: TRBJ1-1; clone size: many; V gene: TRBV20-1
CDR3 DNA: TGCGCCAGCAGCCAAGATCAGGGACTAGCGGGCACAGATACGCAGTATTTT; CDR3 protein: CASSQDQGLAGTDTQYF; D gene: TRBD2; J gene: TRBJ2-3; clone size: many; V gene: TRBV4-2
CDR3 DNA: TGTGCCAGCAGTTACGGGAGGACTAGCGGGAGCCTCCCCCACAATGAGCAGTTCTTC; CDR3 protein: CASSYGRTSGSLPHNEQFF; D gene: TRBD2; J gene: TRBJ2-1; clone size: .; V gene: TRBV6-5
CDR3 DNA: TGTGCCAGCAGTTTATTTGGAAGCACAGATACGCAGTATTTT; CDR3 protein: CASSLFGSTDTQYF; D gene: .; J gene: TRBJ2-3; clone size: few; V gene: TRBV28
CDR3 DNA: TGTGCCAGCAGCTTTTGCGGGACCTACAATGAGCAGTTCTTC; CDR3 protein: CASSFCGTYNEQFF; D gene: .; J gene: TRBJ2-1; clone size: .; V gene: TRBV7-2
CDR3 DNA: TGTGCCAGCAGCGTAGTTCTTGGAGATACGCAGTATTTT; CDR3 protein: CASSVVLGDTQYF; D gene: .; J gene: TRBJ2-3; clone size: many; V gene: TRBV9
CDR3 DNA: TGCGCCAGCAGCTTGACAGGGGGGCCAGGTGGCTACACCTTC; CDR3 protein: CASSLTGGPGGYTF; D gene: TRBD1; J gene: TRBJ1-2; clone size: .; V gene: TRBV5-1
CDR3 DNA: TGTGCTAGCAGCTTAGGACTAGACTACGAGCAGTACTTC; CDR3 protein: CASSLGLDYEQYF; D gene: TRBD2; J gene: TRBJ2-7; clone size: .; V gene: TRBV7-7
CDR3 DNA: TGTGCCAGCAGTGAAGCGCCGGGTTGGGAGTACTTC; CDR3 protein: CASSEAPGWEYF; D gene: .; J gene: TRBJ2-7; clone size: .; V gene: TRBV2
CDR3 DNA: TGTGCCAGCAGTACCCTTTCGGGGGCGTACACTGAAGCTTTCTTT; CDR3 protein: CASSTLSGAYTEAFF; D gene: .; J gene: TRBJ1-1; clone size: few; V gene: TRBV6-2/TRBV6-3
CDR3 DNA: TGTGCCAGCAGCGCGCGGGGCTACGGGAATCAGCCCCAGCATTTT; CDR3 protein: CASSARGYGNQPQHF; D gene: .; J gene: TRBJ1-5; clone size: .; V gene: TRBV7-9
CDR3 DNA: TGTGCCAGCAGCTTAATGGGGAACACCGGGGAGCTGTTTTTT; CDR3 protein: CASSLMGNTGELFF; D gene: .; J gene: TRBJ2-2; clone size: .; V gene: TRBV7-2
CDR3 DNA: TGTGCCAGCAGCGTAGATGGGTACTTTACCTACGAGCAGTACTTC; CDR3 protein: CASSVDGYFTYEQYF; D gene: .; J gene: TRBJ2-7; clone size: .; V gene: TRBV9
CDR3 DNA: TGTGCCAGCAGCTTATCTCTATGGGGTCCCCCAGCGGGTGGATTCTACAATGAGCAGTTCTTC; CDR3 protein: CASSLSLWGPPAGGFYNEQFF; D gene: .; J gene: TRBJ2-1; clone size: .; V gene: TRBV13
CDR3 DNA: TGTGCCAGCAGTGATGGGGCCCAGGACACCGGGGAGCTGTTTTTT; CDR3 protein: CASSDGAQDTGELFF; D gene: .; J gene: TRBJ2-2; clone size: few; V gene: TRBV6-1
CDR3 DNA: TGCAGTGCTAGAGATCCTATAGCGGGAGGGGGTGTAGAGACCCAGTACTTC; CDR3 protein: CSARDPIAGGGVETQYF; D gene: TRBD2; J gene: TRBJ2-5; clone size: many; V gene: TRBV20-1
CDR3 DNA: TGTGCCAGCACTCTGGAGGGTACAGGGGAAGCTTTCTTT; CDR3 protein: CASTLEGTGEAFF; D gene: .; J gene: TRBJ1-1; clone size: .; V gene: TRBV2
CDR3 DNA: TGTGCCAGCAGCTGGGCCAGAATCACTAATGAAAAACTGTTTTTT; CDR3 protein: CASSWARITNEKLFF; D gene: .; J gene: TRBJ1-4; clone size: many; V gene: TRBV7-8
CDR3 DNA: TGTGCCTGGAGCGAGGGGGGATCTGGAAACACCATATATTTT; CDR3 protein: CAWSEGGSGNTIYF; D gene: .; J gene: TRBJ1-3; clone size: many; V gene: TRBV30
CDR3 DNA: TGTGCCAGCAGCTGGGGGGGCCACAGCTCCTACGAGCAGTACTTC; CDR3 protein: CASSWGGHSSYEQYF; D gene: .; J gene: TRBJ2-7; clone size: .; V gene: TRBV7-8
CDR3 DNA: TGTGCCAGCAGTTCCATGGGTGAGCAGTTCTTC; CDR3 protein: CASSSMGEQFF; D gene: .; J gene: TRBJ2-1; clone size: many; V gene: TRBV28
CDR3 DNA: TGCGCCAGCAGCCTCCGGACAGGGGGCGGACTGAACACTGAAGCTTTCTTT; CDR3 protein: CASSLRTGGGLNTEAFF; D gene: TRBD1; J gene: TRBJ1-1; clone size: .; V gene: TRBV4-3
CDR3 DNA: TGTGCCAGCAGGATACAGGGAATCACTGAAGCTTTCTTT; CDR3 protein: CASRIQGITEAFF; D gene: .; J gene: TRBJ1-1; clone size: many; V gene: TRBV28
CDR3 DNA: TGTGCCAGCAGCGCCTATCCGGGACAGGGATATGAGCAGTTCTTC; CDR3 protein: CASSAYPGQGYEQFF; D gene: TRBD1; J gene: TRBJ2-1; clone size: many; V gene: TRBV9
CDR3 DNA: TGTGCCAGCAGTTCGCGGGCCTACACCGGGGAGCTGTTTTTT; CDR3 protein: CASSSRAYTGELFF; D gene: .; J gene: TRBJ2-2; clone size: .; V gene: TRBV7-9
CDR3 DNA: TGTGCCAGCAGTCGACTAGCGGGAGCCTACAATGAGCAGTTCTTC; CDR3 protein: CASSRLAGAYNEQFF; D gene: TRBD2; J gene: TRBJ2-1; clone size: few; V gene: TRBV12-3/TRBV12-4
CDR3 DNA: TGTGCCAGCAGTCTAGACCGGGACAGGGTCCCCTACGAGCAGTACTTC; CDR3 protein: CASSLDRDRVPYEQYF; D gene: TRBD1; J gene: TRBJ2-7; clone size: many; V gene: TRBV27
CDR3 DNA: TGTGCCAGCAGCGAGGCGTCAGGCTATGGCTACACCTTC; CDR3 protein: CASSEASGYGYTF; D gene: .; J gene: TRBJ1-2; clone size: .; V gene: TRBV9
CDR3 DNA: TGTGCCAGCAGCTCCCGAGTCTCTCGGGCCAACGTCCTGACTTTC; CDR3 protein: CASSSRVSRANVLTF; D gene: .; J gene: TRBJ2-6; clone size: .; V gene: TRBV7-9
CDR3 DNA: TGTGCCAGCAGCGTATACTGGCGGAACTCCTACAATGAGCAGTTCTTC; CDR3 protein: CASSVYWRNSYNEQFF; D gene: .; J gene: TRBJ2-1; clone size: once; V gene: TRBV9
CDR3 DNA: TGTGCCAGCAGTGACTCGACAGGTCCCGGGGAGCTGTTTTTT; CDR3 protein: CASSDSTGPGELFF; D gene: .; J gene: TRBJ2-2; clone size: many; V gene: TRBV6-4
CDR3 DNA: TGTGCCAGCAGCTTAGAGTTGAGCGAAAAACTGTTTTTT; CDR3 protein: CASSLELSEKLFF; D gene: .; J gene: TRBJ1-4; clone size: .; V gene: TRBV11-2
CDR3 DNA: TGTGCCAGCAGCCAACCCACAGGGGAATATGGCTACACCTTC; CDR3 protein: CASSQPTGEYGYTF; D gene: TRBD1; J gene: TRBJ1-2; clone size: .; V gene: TRBV4-2
CDR3 DNA: TGTGCCAGCAGAACCGGACCCAATGAGCAGTTCTTC; CDR3 protein: CASRTGPNEQFF; D gene: .; J gene: TRBJ2-1; clone size: many; V gene: TRBV27